This TCR beta chain was identified in a study of cytomegalovirus exposure and HLA in healthy donors. The CDR3 is made up of 15 amino acids. Looked up from germline, CDR1 is MGHRA and CDR2 is YSYEKL. V was cut by 0 bases and J by 4 bases, with 10 bases left in between. Study outcomes and limitations: In a later analysis, donors in an Asian-associated ancestry cluster reportedly had fewer N-insertions in productive TCRs than the cohort mean. A later analysis found TCR association rates differed by HLA locus, highest for DRB1 and lowest for HLA-C.

On this clone: Its target is not known.

PCR involved 60 Vbeta and 13 Jbeta primers. Repertoires were generated with immunoSEQ multiplex PCR, while TCRdb's copy carries only in-frame clones and drops some. The sample holds roughly 160,000 clones, roughly 80% seen once. This clonotype was sampled from a male donor in good health and CMV-seronegative. The source material was PBMCs. The rearrangement uses TRBV4-1 and TRBJ1-5; no firm D call. This chain's CDR3 is CASSQDWAANQPQHF. CDR3 DNA sequence: TGCGCCAGCAGCCAAGATTGGGCAGCAAATCAGCCCCAGCATTTT.